This entry lists 29 T cell receptor beta chains sequenced from one sample in a study of CXCR3-negative and CXCR3-positive naive CD8 T cells. UMI-labeled TRB cDNA libraries were prepared by 5' RACE. After re-calling the 5' RACE reads, TCRdb lists one entry per CDR3 protein, DNA absent. Reported are 100,000 to 150,000 distinct CDR3 sequences; the ten largest clones contain roughly 0.31%. The sample was naive CXCR3- CD8+ T cells from blood. Sample subset: CD45RO-CCR7+CD27+CD95- naive CD8+ T cells lacking CXCR3 (TNR3-). All receptors come from a human donor in good health. Some clones in this sample may be carry-over from other donors' samples.

The chain links TRBV7-9 to TRBJ2-7; TCRdb selects TRBD1, and the lack of DNA leaves this call unchecked. The CDR3 runs to 15 residues. Germline-derived CDR1 and CDR2 are SEHNR and FQNEAQ (reference sequence). The CDR3 protein is CASSRPDRAIHEQYF.

The chain has TRBV7-2 and TRBJ2-7; TCRdb gives TRBD2 as the D gene, but with no DNA this cannot be confirmed. CDR1 SGHTA and CDR2 FQGNSA come from the germline V gene. CDR3 length: 13 amino acids. The CDR3 here is CASSAGNGYEQYF.

The chain couples TRBV28 to TRBJ2-7. This CDR3 spans 13 amino acids. Per the germline V gene, CDR1 is MDHEN and CDR2 is SYDVKM. This chain's CDR3 is CASVGNTAYEQYF.

The chain is built from TRBV23-1 and TRBJ1-5; the D call from TCRdb, TRBD1, cannot be confirmed without DNA. TRBV23-1 is placed among ORFs of uncertain function. The CDR3 has 14 residues. CDR3 protein: CASSRPRRGHPQHF.

This chain connects TRBV29-1 to TRBJ2-3. CDR3 length equals 12 residues. CDR1 is SQVTM and CDR2 is ANQGSEA in the germline V gene. The CDR3 sequence is CSVRDYTDTQYF.

This chain links TRBV7-9 with TRBJ2-5; without DNA, the TCRdb call of TRBD1 cannot be checked. The germline V gene encodes CDR1 SEHNR and CDR2 FQNEAQ (reference sequence). The CDR3 consists of 14 residues. CDR3 in amino acids: CASSSARGWETQYF.

CDR3 sequence reads: CSVEDQRTGLDGYTF. The rearrangement links TRBV29-1 to TRBJ1-2; TCRdb proposes TRBD1, but this gene call is untestable without DNA. CDR1 SQVTM and CDR2 ANQGSEA come from the germline V gene. This CDR3 has 15 residues.

The V call is TRBV9, the J call TRBJ2-7; TCRdb indicates TRBD1, and absent DNA this call remains unverified. The CDR3 loop spans 14 amino acids. From germline, CDR1 is SGDLS and CDR2 YYNGEE. This CDR3 is CASSIRGESYEQYF.

The chain is built from TRBV15 and TRBJ2-4; checking the TCRdb D call of TRBD1 is not possible without DNA. The CDR3 has 14 amino acids. CDR1 and CDR2 from the germline V gene are LNHNV and YYDKDF (reference sequence). This chain's CDR3 is CATSGTGGGDIQYF.

The CDR3 here is CASSLLDLSGYEQYF. The chain uses TRBV5-1 and TRBJ2-7. The CDR3 loop spans 15 amino acids. In germline, CDR1 is SGHRS, CDR2 YFSETQ.

The chain links TRBV28 to TRBJ2-5. Per germline, CDR1 MDHEN and CDR2 SYDVKM. There are 13 residues in the CDR3. Here the CDR3 reads CASSRRDQETQYF.

The chain has TRBV13 and TRBJ2-7; TCRdb's D call, TRBD1, is unchecked because there is no DNA. From germline, CDR1 is PRHDT and CDR2 FYEKMQ (reference sequence). The length of the CDR3 is 16 residues. CDR3: CASSNRDRGPVYEQYF.

The chain uses TRBV19 and TRBJ2-1; the D gene TCRdb calls, TRBD2, cannot be checked with no DNA. The germline gives CDR1 LNHDA, CDR2 SQIVND (reference sequence). This CDR3 has 15 residues. The CDR3 loop is CASSMAGGPHNEQFF.

The genes are TRBV28 and TRBJ2-7; the D call from TCRdb, TRBD2, cannot be confirmed without DNA. This CDR3 has 15 amino acids. The germline gives CDR1 MDHEN, CDR2 SYDVKM. This CDR3 is CASSLTGEGRYEQYF.

This sequence joins TRBV28 and TRBJ1-6; TCRdb's D call of TRBD1 is untestable without DNA. Germline CDR1 and CDR2: MDHEN and SYDVKM. The length of the CDR3 is 14 residues. CDR3: CASTVRGSLSPLHF.

The chain recombines TRBV4-1 with TRBJ1-5. This CDR3 spans 14 amino acids. Per the germline V gene, CDR1 is MGHRA and CDR2 is YSYEKL. The chain's CDR3 is CASSQGLGHQPQHF.

Here the CDR3 reads CASSFGTGGYNEQFF. The V gene is TRBV5-4, the J gene TRBJ2-1; with no DNA, the TCRdb D assignment of TRBD1 cannot be verified. This CDR3 has 15 amino acids. The germline V gene has CDR1 SGHNT and CDR2 YYREEE (reference sequence).

The rearrangement joins TRBV5-1 to TRBJ2-1; the TRBD1 assignment by TCRdb is unverifiable without DNA. CDR3 length equals 13 residues. Per germline, CDR1 SGHRS and CDR2 YFSETQ. CDR3 amino acids: CASSGTGFNEQFF. The full variable domain, in which reference TRBV5-1 and TRBJ2-1 provide the parts outside the CDR3, is KAGVTQTPRYLIKTRGQQVTLSCSPISGHRSVSWYQQTPGQGLQFLFEYFSETQRNKGNFPGRFSGRQFSNSRSEMNVSTLELGDSALYLCASSGTGFNEQFFGPGTRLTVL.

V usage is TRBV20-1 and J usage is TRBJ2-3; TCRdb's D gene call, TRBD2, goes unchecked for lack of DNA. This CDR3 spans 20 amino acids. Germline V gene sequence: CDR1 DFQATT, CDR2 SNEGSKA (reference sequence). This CDR3 is CSARTPQVLRLAASTDTQYF.

V and J are TRBV29-1 and TRBJ2-3; TCRdb's assignment of TRBD2 cannot be checked, as there is no DNA. This CDR3 has 14 amino acids. Germline V CDR1 and CDR2: SQVTM, ANQGSEA. The CDR3 loop reads CSVGATSATDTQYF.

V and J are TRBV5-1 and TRBJ2-7; TCRdb's D gene call, TRBD2, goes unchecked for lack of DNA. The CDR3 consists of 16 residues. Germline V CDR1 and CDR2: SGHRS, YFSETQ. The CDR3 here is CASSLAQGPSSYEQYF.

This chain joins TRBV7-8 and TRBJ2-1; TCRdb calls TRBD2, which cannot be checked without DNA. CDR1 SGHVS and CDR2 FQNEAQ come from the germline V gene. This CDR3 has 15 residues. CDR3 region: CASSSLAGIYNEQFF.

The chain employs TRBV4-3 and TRBJ2-4; TCRdb picks TRBD2, but there is no DNA to check that call. CDR1 is LGHNA and CDR2 is YSLEER in the germline V gene. The CDR3 length is 17 residues. The chain's CDR3 is CASSQDQRGPAKNIQYF.

CDR3 residues: CASSPLDRVTPYEQYF. The rearrangement uses TRBV18 and TRBJ2-7; TCRdb proposes TRBD1, but this gene call is untestable without DNA. The V gene's germline CDR1 is KGHSH and CDR2 LQKENI. The CDR3 has 16 residues.

The chain combines TRBV18 with TRBJ2-7. Germline values: CDR1 KGHSH, CDR2 LQKENI. The CDR3 is 14 amino acids. CDR3 residues: CASSPPSANYEQYF. Complete variable domain (other parts from reference TRBV18 and TRBJ2-7): NAGVMQNPRHLVRRRGQEARLRCSPMKGHSHVYWYRQLPEEGLKFMVYLQKENIIDESGMPKERFSAEFPKEGPSILRIQQVVRGDSAAYFCASSPPSANYEQYFGPGTRLTVT.

The chain uses TRBV5-1 and TRBJ2-3; there is no DNA to check the TCRdb D call of TRBD2. CDR3 size: 17 residues. Germline CDR1 reads SGHRS; CDR2 reads YFSETQ. This chain's CDR3 is CASALGLTGIGGDTQYF. Filled out from reference TRBV5-1 and TRBJ2-3, the complete variable domain reads KAGVTQTPRYLIKTRGQQVTLSCSPISGHRSVSWYQQTPGQGLQFLFEYFSETQRNKGNFPGRFSGRQFSNSRSEMNVSTLELGDSALYLCASALGLTGIGGDTQYFGPGTRLTVL.

The chain links TRBV18 to TRBJ2-3; no DNA is available, so the TRBD1 call from TCRdb remains unchecked. The CDR3 is 15 amino acids. Germline CDR1 is KGHSH and CDR2 is LQKENI. The CDR3 here is CASSKGLETGGTQYF.

The rearrangement joins TRBV28 to TRBJ2-2; TCRdb's assignment of TRBD1 cannot be checked, as there is no DNA. Germline V CDR1 and CDR2: MDHEN, SYDVKM. CDR3 length: 17 residues. The CDR3 protein is CATMGGRLRGRTGELFF.

The rearrangement uses TRBV5-1 and TRBJ2-2. Germline CDR1 reads SGHRS; CDR2 reads YFSETQ. The CDR3 sequence is 12 residues long. CDR3 amino acids: CASSLNTGEPFF.